One sample yielded the 9 T cell receptor beta chains listed below, sequenced in a study of blood T cell repertoires in COVID-19. Sequencing was performed with immunoSEQ multiplex PCR; in TCRdb, only in-frame clones are kept and a portion is missing. Found here are fewer than 85,000 clones, about 83% of them singletons; the top ten hold 6.9%. Sequencing was done on a sample of peripheral blood. The receptors here all came from a young man with COVID-19, enrolled during active disease.

This chain joins TRBV18 and TRBJ2-3, with TRBD1 matching 8 bases. The germline V gene has CDR1 KGHSH and CDR2 LQKENI. Trimming cost V 7 bases and J 2 bases; bases outside gene matches: 5. This CDR3 is built from 14 residues. Here the CDR3 reads CASLTGEPTDTQYF. Here the CDR3 DNA reads TGTGCCAGCTTGACAGGGGAGCCCACAGATACGCAGTATTTT.

V gene TRBV2 combines with J gene TRBJ1-5, with TRBD1 matching over 9 bases. The germline gives CDR1 SNHLY, CDR2 FYNNEI. Losses at the gene ends were 8 bases for V and 1 base for J; bases not matched to a gene: 6. There are 15 residues in the CDR3. This CDR3 reads CASGGQGGSNQPQHF. CDR3 bases: TGTGCCAGCGGGGGACAGGGCGGCAGCAATCAGCCCCAGCATTTT.

For the CDR3, the DNA is TGTGCCAGCAGTCCCTCGGGACAGGGGAATTCACCCCTCCACTTT. Translated: CASSPSGQGNSPLHF. The chain links TRBV28 to TRBJ1-6; TRBD1 matches 10 bases. The V segment lost 5 bases and the J segment 7 bases; nucleotides outside the gene matches: 5. Germline CDR1 reads MDHEN; CDR2 reads SYDVKM. The CDR3 runs 15 residues.

The chain has TRBV19 and TRBJ1-1, with no clear D. V lost 6 bases to trimming and J lost 4 bases, with 9 bases between them. Germline CDR1 reads LNHDA; CDR2 reads SQIVND (reference sequence). CDR3 length: 12 residues. CDR3 nucleotide sequence: TGTGCCAGTAGAATTGGAGGCACTGAAGCTTTCTTT. Its protein product is CASRIGGTEAFF.

V is TRBV7-2 and J is TRBJ1-2; 7 nucleotides align to TRBD1. The CDR3 has 14 residues. Germline CDR1 reads SGHTA; CDR2 reads FQGNSA. The trim removed 5 bases at V and 5 bases at J, leaving 8 bases unmatched. This CDR3 is CASSPLRTGYGYTF. The DNA for the CDR3 is TGTGCCAGCAGCCCCCTCCGGACAGGTTATGGCTACACCTTC. Full variable domain (missing parts from reference TRBV7-2 and TRBJ1-2): GAGVSQSPSNKVTEKGKDVELRCDPISGHTALYWYRQSLGQGLEFLIYFQGNSAPDKSGLPSDRFSAERTGGSVSTLTIQRTQQEDSAVYLCASSPLRTGYGYTFGSGTRLTVV.

This chain links TRBV18 with TRBJ2-3; TRBD2 aligns across 8 bases. This CDR3 contains 16 residues. J was trimmed by 4 bases and V by 8 bases; bases with no gene match: 14. The germline gives CDR1 KGHSH, CDR2 LQKENI. The CDR3 loop is CASLGGTAGVPDTQYF. CDR3 DNA sequence: TGTGCCAGCCTCGGCGGAACAGCGGGAGTCCCAGATACGCAGTATTTT.

This clone showed up just a few times. The chain links TRBV9 to TRBJ1-5, with a tentative D call TRBD1 (6 bases). Germline lookup yields CDR1 SGDLS and CDR2 YYNGEE. The CDR3 length is 15 residues. The V and J ends lost 2 bases and 4 bases respectively, with 13 bases between them. The CDR3 reads CASSVSGTQNQPQHF. The CDR3 region has the DNA TGTGCCAGCAGCGTTTCCGGGACACAAAATCAGCCCCAGCATTTT.

The chain couples TRBV28 to TRBJ2-1; 8 bases line up with TRBD2. Trimming at V came to 3 bases and at J to 7 bases, leaving 2 bases not matched to a gene. Germline CDR1 MDHEN, CDR2 SYDVKM. The CDR3 has 13 residues. Here the CDR3 reads CASSLTSVNEQFF. The CDR3 region has the DNA TGTGCCAGCAGTTTGACTAGCGTGAATGAGCAGTTCTTC.

The rearrangement joins TRBV3-1 (or the pseudogene TRBV3-2) to TRBJ2-5; perhaps TRBD2 as D (6 bases). The germline V and J ends were trimmed by 3 bases and 3 bases, with 11 bases remaining between them. Germline CDR1 reads LGHDT; CDR2 reads YNNKEL (reference sequence). This CDR3 has 14 residues. CDR3 amino acids: CASSHERAKETQYF. The CDR3 nucleotides read TGTGCCAGCAGCCACGAGCGGGCGAAAGAGACCCAGTACTTC.